The clone carrying this T cell receptor beta chain has ten or more counts. CDR3 length equals 13 residues. V lost 8 bases to trimming and J lost 4 bases; unmatched junction nucleotides: 8. Germline V gene lookup returns CDR1 MDHEN and CDR2 SYDVKM. By 5'RACE with 10-nucleotide random UMIs, the cDNA was made. From the 5' RACE reads, TCRdb called clonotypes with MiXCR, one entry per CDR3 protein. Here the sample spans roughly 42,000 distinct CDR3 sequences, less than 15% being singletons. This sample is drawn from a study of neurological immune-mediated disorders. Sample time point: longitudinal time-point 3.

This receptor was taken from a man aged 30-40 years in good health. What was sequenced was PBMCs. The genes are TRBV28 and TRBJ2-7, with TRBD2 matching 7 bases. CDR3 protein: CASRATSRYEQYF. CDR3 nucleotide sequence: TGTGCCAGCCGTGCGACTAGCAGGTACGAGCAGTACTTC.